One T cell receptor (beta chain) is described in this entry. The junction departs from germline at one end; a sequencing error may be responsible. This sample stems from a study of blood T cell repertoires in COVID-19. This CDR3 comprises 16 residues. CDR1 and CDR2 (germline): SGHAT, FQNNGV. The method was immunoSEQ multiplex PCR; TCRdb's version includes in-frame clones alone and lacks a portion of them. Of around 270,000 clones in the sample, 75% to 90% were seen once. The genes are TRBV11-2 and TRBJ2-3, with 7 bases lining up with TRBD1. Sequencing was performed on peripheral blood. This receptor was taken from a man aged 30-40 years with acute or convalescent COVID-19. For the CDR3, the DNA is TGTGCCAGCAGCTTAGTGTCAGGGGGTAGCAAAGATACGCAGTATTTT. Encoded protein: CASSLVSGGSKDTQYF.